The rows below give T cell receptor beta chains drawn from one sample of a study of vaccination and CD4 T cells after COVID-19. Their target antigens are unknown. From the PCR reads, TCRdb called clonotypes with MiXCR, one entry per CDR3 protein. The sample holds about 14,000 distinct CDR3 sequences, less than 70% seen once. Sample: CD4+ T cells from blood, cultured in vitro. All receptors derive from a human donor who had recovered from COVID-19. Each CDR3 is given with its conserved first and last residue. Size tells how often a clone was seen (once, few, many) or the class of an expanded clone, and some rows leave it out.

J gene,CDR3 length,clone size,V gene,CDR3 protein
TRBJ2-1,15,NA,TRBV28,CASTLGLAGVGEQFF
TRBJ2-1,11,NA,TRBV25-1,CASSAGLVQFF
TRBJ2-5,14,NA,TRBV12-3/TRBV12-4,CASSFVDREETQYF
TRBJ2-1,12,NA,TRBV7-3,CASGSSSGEQFF
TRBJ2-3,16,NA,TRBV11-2,CASSLVRMRGADTQYF
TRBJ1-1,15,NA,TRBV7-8,CASSSNSGGLGEAFF
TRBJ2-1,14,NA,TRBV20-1,CSAIMGLAGFEQFF
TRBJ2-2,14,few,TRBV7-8,CASSLRQNTGELFF
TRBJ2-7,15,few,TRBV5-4,CASSLGQDSSYEQYF
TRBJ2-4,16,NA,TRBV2,CASSGGQDPSKNIQYF
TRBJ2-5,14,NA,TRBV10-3,CAIRRDGFQETQYF
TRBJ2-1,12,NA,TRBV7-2,CASSFFREEQFF
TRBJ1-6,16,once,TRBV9,CASSVDGTPTGSPLHF
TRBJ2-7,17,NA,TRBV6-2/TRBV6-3,CASSFELVAGSVYEQYF
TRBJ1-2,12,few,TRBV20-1,CSARTDNYGYTF
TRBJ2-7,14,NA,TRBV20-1,CSADDRQATYEQYF
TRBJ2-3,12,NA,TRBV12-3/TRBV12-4,CASSPRMDTQYF